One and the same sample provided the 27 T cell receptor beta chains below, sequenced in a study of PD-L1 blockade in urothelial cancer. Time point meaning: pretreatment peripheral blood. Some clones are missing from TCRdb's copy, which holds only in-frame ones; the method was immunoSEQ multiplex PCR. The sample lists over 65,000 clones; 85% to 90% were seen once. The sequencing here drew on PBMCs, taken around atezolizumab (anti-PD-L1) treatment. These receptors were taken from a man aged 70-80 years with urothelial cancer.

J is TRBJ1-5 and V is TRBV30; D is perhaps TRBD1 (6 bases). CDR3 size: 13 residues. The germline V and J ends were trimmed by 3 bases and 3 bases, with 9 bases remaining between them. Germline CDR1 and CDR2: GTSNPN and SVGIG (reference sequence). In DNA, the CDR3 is TGTGCCTGGAGCACAGGGAACAATCAGCCCCAGCATTTT. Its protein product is CAWSTGNNQPQHF.

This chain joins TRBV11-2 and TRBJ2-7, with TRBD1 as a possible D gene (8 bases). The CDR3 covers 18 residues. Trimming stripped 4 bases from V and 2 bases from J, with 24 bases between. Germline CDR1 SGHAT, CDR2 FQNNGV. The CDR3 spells CASSSRLTGEGQAYEQYF. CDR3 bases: TGTGCCAGCAGCTCACGCCTGACAGGGGAGGGACAAGCCTACGAGCAGTACTTC.

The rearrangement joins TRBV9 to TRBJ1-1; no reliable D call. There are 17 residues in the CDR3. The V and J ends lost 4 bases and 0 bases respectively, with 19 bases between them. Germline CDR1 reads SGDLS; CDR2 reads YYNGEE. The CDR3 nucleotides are TGTGCCAGCAGCCCCACGTTGGGCGCTGGAATGAACACTGAAGCTTTCTTT. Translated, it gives CASSPTLGAGMNTEAFF. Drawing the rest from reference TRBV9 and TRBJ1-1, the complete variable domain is DSGVTQTPKHLITATGQRVTLRCSPRSGDLSVYWYQQSLDQGLQFLIQYYNGEERAKGNILERFSAQQFPDLHSELNLSSLELGDSALYFCASSPTLGAGMNTEAFFGQGTRLTVV.

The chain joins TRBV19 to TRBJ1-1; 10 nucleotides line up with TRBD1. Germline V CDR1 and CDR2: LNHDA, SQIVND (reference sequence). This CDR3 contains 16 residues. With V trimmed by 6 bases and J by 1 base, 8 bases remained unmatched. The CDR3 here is CASSKTGGGWNTEAFF. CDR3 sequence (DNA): TGTGCCAGTAGCAAGACAGGGGGCGGATGGAACACTGAAGCTTTCTTT.

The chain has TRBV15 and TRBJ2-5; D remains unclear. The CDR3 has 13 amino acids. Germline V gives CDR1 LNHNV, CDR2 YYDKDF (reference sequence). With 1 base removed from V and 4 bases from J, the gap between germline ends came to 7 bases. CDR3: CATSRATRETQYF. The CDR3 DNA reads TGTGCCACCAGCAGAGCCACACGAGAGACCCAGTACTTC.

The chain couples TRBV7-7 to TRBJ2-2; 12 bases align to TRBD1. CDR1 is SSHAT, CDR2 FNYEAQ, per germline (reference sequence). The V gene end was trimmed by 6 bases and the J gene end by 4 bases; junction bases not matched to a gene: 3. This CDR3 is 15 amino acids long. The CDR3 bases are TGTGCCAGCAGTACGGGACAGGGGGCCACCGGGGAGCTGTTTTTT. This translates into CASSTGQGATGELFF.

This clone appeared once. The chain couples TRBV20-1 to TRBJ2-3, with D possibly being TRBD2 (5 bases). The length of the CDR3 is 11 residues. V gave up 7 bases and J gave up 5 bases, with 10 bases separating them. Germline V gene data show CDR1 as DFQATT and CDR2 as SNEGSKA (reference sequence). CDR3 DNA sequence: TGCAGTGAGGGAGTTTTAGATACGCAGTATTTT. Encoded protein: CSEGVLDTQYF.

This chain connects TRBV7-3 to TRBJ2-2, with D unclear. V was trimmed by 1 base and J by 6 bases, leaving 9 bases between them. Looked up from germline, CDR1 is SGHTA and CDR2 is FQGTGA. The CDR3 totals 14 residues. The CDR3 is CASSLNLVPGELFF. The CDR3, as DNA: TGTGCCAGCAGCTTAAATCTAGTCCCCGGGGAGCTGTTTTTT. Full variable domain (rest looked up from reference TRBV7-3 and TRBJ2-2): GAGVSQTPSNKVTEKGKYVELRCDPISGHTALYWYRQSLGQGPEFLIYFQGTGAADDSGLPNDRFFAVRPEGSVSTLKIQRTERGDSAVYLCASSLNLVPGELFFGEGSRLTVL.

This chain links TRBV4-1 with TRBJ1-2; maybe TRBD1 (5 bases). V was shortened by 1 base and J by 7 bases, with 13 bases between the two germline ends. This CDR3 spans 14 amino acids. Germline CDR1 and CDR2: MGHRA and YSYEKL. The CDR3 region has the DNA TGCGCCAGCAGCCAAGCGGGTGGAGGGGCTGGCTACACCTTC. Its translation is CASSQAGGGAGYTF.

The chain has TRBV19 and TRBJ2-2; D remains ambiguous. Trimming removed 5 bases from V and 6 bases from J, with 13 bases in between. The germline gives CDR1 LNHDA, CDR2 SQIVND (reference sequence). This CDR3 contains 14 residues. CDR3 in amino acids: CASSQQKTAGELFF. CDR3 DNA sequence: TGTGCCAGTAGTCAACAGAAGACGGCCGGGGAGCTGTTTTTT.

CDR3 region: CASSGGDSRKAFF. The DNA for the CDR3 is TGCGCCAGCAGTGGCGGGGACTCTAGAAAAGCTTTCTTT. This chain links TRBV10-2 with TRBJ1-1; the D gene is possibly TRBD1 (5 bases). The CDR3 contains 13 residues. The germline V and J ends were trimmed by 4 bases and 9 bases, with 15 bases remaining between them. From germline, CDR1 is WSHSY and CDR2 SAAADI.

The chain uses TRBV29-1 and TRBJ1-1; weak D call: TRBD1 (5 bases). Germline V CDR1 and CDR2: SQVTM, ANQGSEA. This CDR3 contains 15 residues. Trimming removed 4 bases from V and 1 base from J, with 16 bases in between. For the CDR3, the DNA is TGCAGCGTTGCGTTCGACGGGGGAAGGAACACTGAAGCTTTCTTT. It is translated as CSVAFDGGRNTEAFF.

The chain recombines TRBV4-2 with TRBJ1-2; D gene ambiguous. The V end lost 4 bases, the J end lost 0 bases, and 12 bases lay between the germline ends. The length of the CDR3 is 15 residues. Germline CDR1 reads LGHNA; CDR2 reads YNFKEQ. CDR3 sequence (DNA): TGTGCCAGCAGCCTGCGGGAGGAGCCTAACTATGGCTACACCTTC. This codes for CASSLREEPNYGYTF.

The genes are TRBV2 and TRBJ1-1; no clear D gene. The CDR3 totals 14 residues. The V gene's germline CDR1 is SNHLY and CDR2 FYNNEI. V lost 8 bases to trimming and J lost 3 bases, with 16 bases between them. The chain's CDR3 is CASYQKTWDTEAFF. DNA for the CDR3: TGTGCCAGCTATCAAAAGACTTGGGACACTGAAGCTTTCTTT.

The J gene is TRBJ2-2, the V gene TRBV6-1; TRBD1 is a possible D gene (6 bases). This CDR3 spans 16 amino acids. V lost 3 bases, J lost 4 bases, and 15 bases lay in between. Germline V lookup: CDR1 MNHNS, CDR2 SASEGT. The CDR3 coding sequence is TGTGCCAGCAGTGATTCACACAGGGTACGCACCGGGGAGCTGTTTTTT. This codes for CASSDSHRVRTGELFF.

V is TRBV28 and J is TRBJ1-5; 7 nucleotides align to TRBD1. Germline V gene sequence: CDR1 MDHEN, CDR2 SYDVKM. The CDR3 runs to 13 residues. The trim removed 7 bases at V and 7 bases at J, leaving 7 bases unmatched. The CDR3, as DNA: TGTGCCAGCATACAGGGGTGGAGGCAGCCCCAGCATTTT. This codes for CASIQGWRQPQHF.

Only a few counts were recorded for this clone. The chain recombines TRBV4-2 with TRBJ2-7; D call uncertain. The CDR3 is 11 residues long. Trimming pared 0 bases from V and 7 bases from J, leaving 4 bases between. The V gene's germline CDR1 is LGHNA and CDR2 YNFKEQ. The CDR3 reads CASSQDQEQYF. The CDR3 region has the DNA TGTGCCAGCAGCCAAGATCAGGAGCAGTACTTC.

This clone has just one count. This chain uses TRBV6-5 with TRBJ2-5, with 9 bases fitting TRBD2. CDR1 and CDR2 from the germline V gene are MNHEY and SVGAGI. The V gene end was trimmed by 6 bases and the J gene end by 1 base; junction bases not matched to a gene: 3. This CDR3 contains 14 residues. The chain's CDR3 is CASSPTSGQETQYF. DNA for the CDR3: TGTGCCAGCAGCCCGACTAGCGGCCAAGAGACCCAGTACTTC.

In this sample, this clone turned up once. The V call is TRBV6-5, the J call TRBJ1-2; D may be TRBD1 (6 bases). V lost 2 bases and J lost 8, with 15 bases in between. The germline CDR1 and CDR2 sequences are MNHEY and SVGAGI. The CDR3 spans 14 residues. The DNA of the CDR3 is TGTGCCAGCAGTTACCGTTGGGGCCAGGGGGGCTACACCTTC. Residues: CASSYRWGQGGYTF.

The CDR3 loop reads CASSPGQGREEKLFF. The CDR3 DNA follows: TGTGCCAGCAGCCCCGGACAGGGAAGGGAAGAAAAACTGTTTTTT. J is TRBJ1-4 and V is TRBV5-4, with 8 bases lining up with TRBD1. This CDR3 is 15 amino acids long. Per the germline V gene, CDR1 is SGHNT and CDR2 is YYREEE (reference sequence). The ends lost 4 bases at V and 8 bases at J; junction bases unmatched: 10.

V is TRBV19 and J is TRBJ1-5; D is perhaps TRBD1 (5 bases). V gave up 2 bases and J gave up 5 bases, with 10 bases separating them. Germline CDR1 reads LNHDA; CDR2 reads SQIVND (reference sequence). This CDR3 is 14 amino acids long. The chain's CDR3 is CASSISGSHQPQHF. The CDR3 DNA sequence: TGTGCCAGTAGTATATCAGGGTCCCATCAGCCCCAGCATTTT.

CDR3 DNA: TGTGCCAGCAGTTTAGGCAGGGCTGGGACTAGCGAGCAGTACTTC. Translated, it gives CASSLGRAGTSEQYF. J is TRBJ2-7 and V is TRBV28; 8 bases fit TRBD2. The CDR3 loop spans 15 amino acids. After removal of 2 bases from V and 6 bases from J, the junction contained 9 bases not matched to a gene. Germline assignment: CDR1 MDHEN and CDR2 SYDVKM.

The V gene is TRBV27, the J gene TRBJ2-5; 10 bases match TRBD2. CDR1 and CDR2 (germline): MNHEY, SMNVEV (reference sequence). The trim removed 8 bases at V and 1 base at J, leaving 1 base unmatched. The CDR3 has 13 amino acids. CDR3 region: CASRLAGQETQYF. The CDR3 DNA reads TGTGCCAGCCGACTAGCGGGCCAAGAGACCCAGTACTTC.

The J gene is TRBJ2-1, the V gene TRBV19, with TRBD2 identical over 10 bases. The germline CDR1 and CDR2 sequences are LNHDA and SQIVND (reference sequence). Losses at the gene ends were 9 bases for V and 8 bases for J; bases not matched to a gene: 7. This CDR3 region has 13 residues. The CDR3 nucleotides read TGTGCCAGCCCCGGGACTAGCGCGCATGAGCAGTTCTTC. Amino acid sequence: CASPGTSAHEQFF.

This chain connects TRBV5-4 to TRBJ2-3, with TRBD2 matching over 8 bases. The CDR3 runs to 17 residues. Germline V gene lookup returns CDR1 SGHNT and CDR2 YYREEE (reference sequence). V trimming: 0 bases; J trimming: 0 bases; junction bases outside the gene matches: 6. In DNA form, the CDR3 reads TGTGCCAGCAGCTTGGGACTAGCGAGCCCTAGCACAGATACGCAGTATTTT. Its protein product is CASSLGLASPSTDTQYF.

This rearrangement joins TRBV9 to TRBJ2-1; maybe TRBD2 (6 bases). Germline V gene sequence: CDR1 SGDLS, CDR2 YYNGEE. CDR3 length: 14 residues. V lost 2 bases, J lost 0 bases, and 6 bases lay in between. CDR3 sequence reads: CASSVGGSYNEQFF. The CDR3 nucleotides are TGTGCCAGCAGCGTGGGGGGCTCCTACAATGAGCAGTTCTTC.

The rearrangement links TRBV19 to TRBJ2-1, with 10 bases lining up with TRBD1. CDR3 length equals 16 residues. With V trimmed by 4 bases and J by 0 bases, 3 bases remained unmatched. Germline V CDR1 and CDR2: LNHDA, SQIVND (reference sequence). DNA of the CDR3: TGTGCCAGTAGTAGACAGGGGGCTAGCTCCTACAATGAGCAGTTCTTC. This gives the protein CASSRQGASSYNEQFF.